The rows below give T cell receptor beta chains drawn from one sample of a study of shared clonotypes between healthy human individuals. Assay used: immunoSEQ multiplex PCR; TCRdb lists only in-frame clones, some missing. The top ten hold 8% to 13% of the sample, which has 190,000 or so clones, 66% seen once. Sequencing was done on a sample of memory CD4+ T cells sorted from blood. These receptors were obtained from a man aged 25 to 40 in good health. The CDR3 runs from the conserved cysteine through the conserved F or W.

V gene: TRBV6-4
J gene: TRBJ1-4
CDR3 protein: CASTHPGGLHEKLFF

V gene: TRBV7-6
J gene: TRBJ2-7
CDR3 protein: CASGTWGLEQYF

V gene: TRBV11-2
J gene: TRBJ1-4
CDR3 protein: CASSLEVDLGEKLFF

V gene: TRBV5-5
J gene: TRBJ2-3
CDR3 protein: CASSRSTGGRTDTQYF

V gene: TRBV1
J gene: TRBJ2-1
CDR3 protein: CTSSQSRRVYNEQFF

V gene: TRBV5-8
J gene: TRBJ2-1
CDR3 protein: CASSLPGTGASYNEQFF

V gene: TRBV5-6
J gene: TRBJ2-1
CDR3 protein: CASSLGGYEQFF

V gene: TRBV18
J gene: TRBJ2-2
CDR3 protein: CASTRGPAGGLGGELFF

V gene: TRBV28
J gene: TRBJ2-7
CDR3 protein: CASGIPPYSTYEQYF

V gene: TRBV5-1
J gene: TRBJ2-7
CDR3 protein: CASSFNRGLGEQYF

V gene: TRBV6-5
J gene: TRBJ1-2
CDR3 protein: CASRSRGGYYGYTF

V gene: TRBV5-4
J gene: TRBJ2-5
CDR3 protein: CASSFSGRKETQYF

V gene: TRBV6-1
J gene: TRBJ2-4
CDR3 protein: CASSERGIAKNIQYF

V gene: TRBV2
J gene: TRBJ2-1
CDR3 protein: CASSEARFAGRYNEQFF

V gene: TRBV10-1
J gene: TRBJ1-3
CDR3 protein: CASSASDRGGNTIYF

V gene: TRBV5-1
J gene: TRBJ2-1
CDR3 protein: CASSFQGANEQFF

V gene: TRBV30
J gene: TRBJ1-1
CDR3 protein: CAWTRGFGTEAFF

V gene: TRBV6-1
J gene: TRBJ1-5
CDR3 protein: CASSEVRTGVGGQPQHF

V gene: TRBV9
J gene: TRBJ2-3
CDR3 protein: CASNPSGTGSTDTQYF

V gene: TRBV5-5
J gene: TRBJ2-7
CDR3 protein: CASSLGQGATYEQYF

V gene: TRBV7-9
J gene: TRBJ2-7
CDR3 protein: CASSLAGGLAGVNPYEQYF

V gene: TRBV10-3
J gene: TRBJ2-2
CDR3 protein: CAIKSDRGANTGELFF

V gene: TRBV9
J gene: TRBJ1-5
CDR3 protein: CASSVTGQGDQPQHF

V gene: TRBV20-1
J gene: TRBJ2-5
CDR3 protein: CSSEGPGTQYF

V gene: TRBV6-1
J gene: TRBJ2-2
CDR3 protein: CASSEGAGDTGELFF

V gene: TRBV29-1
J gene: TRBJ2-7
CDR3 protein: CSAVMPPYEQYF

V gene: TRBV5-4
J gene: TRBJ2-7
CDR3 protein: CASSLAGIKYEQYF

V gene: TRBV27
J gene: TRBJ1-2
CDR3 protein: CASSQTLEGVGYGYTF

V gene: TRBV5-1
J gene: TRBJ2-2
CDR3 protein: CASRWGTNTGELFF

V gene: TRBV2
J gene: TRBJ2-1
CDR3 protein: CASRLNLLAGVDNEQFF

V gene: TRBV25-1
J gene: TRBJ1-2
CDR3 protein: CASSREAFGYGYTF

V gene: TRBV13
J gene: TRBJ2-2
CDR3 protein: CASSWEGAPGELFF

V gene: TRBV2
J gene: TRBJ2-2
CDR3 protein: CASGGGNTGELFF

V gene: TRBV7-2
J gene: TRBJ2-3
CDR3 protein: CASSPRPSDTQYF

V gene: TRBV5-1
J gene: TRBJ2-5
CDR3 protein: CASGAGLTQETQYF

V gene: TRBV5-1
J gene: TRBJ2-6
CDR3 protein: CASSLAPQTGGVTGANVLTF

V gene: TRBV29-1
J gene: TRBJ1-3
CDR3 protein: CSVRWSGGNTIYF

V gene: TRBV5-1
J gene: TRBJ2-5
CDR3 protein: CASSLELSGIQYF

V gene: TRBV27
J gene: TRBJ2-3
CDR3 protein: CASSYRSTDTQYF

V gene: TRBV6-1
J gene: TRBJ2-2
CDR3 protein: CASSEKWATPGELFF

V gene: TRBV28
J gene: TRBJ2-1
CDR3 protein: CASSLASDYRNEQFF

V gene: TRBV7-9
J gene: TRBJ2-2
CDR3 protein: CASSILGNTGELFF

V gene: TRBV5-1
J gene: TRBJ2-2
CDR3 protein: CASSLVEFSGELFF

V gene: TRBV11-2
J gene: TRBJ1-5
CDR3 protein: CASSQDWGQPQHF

V gene: TRBV7-2
J gene: TRBJ2-3
CDR3 protein: CASSLGGGVADTQYF

V gene: TRBV11-2
J gene: TRBJ2-5
CDR3 protein: CASSSGRRHQETQYF

V gene: TRBV10-3
J gene: TRBJ1-4
CDR3 protein: CAIKPATNEKLFF

V gene: TRBV4-1
J gene: TRBJ1-5
CDR3 protein: CASSLRQANNQPQHF

V gene: TRBV15
J gene: TRBJ2-3
CDR3 protein: CATSRQVPSTDTQYF

V gene: TRBV5-1
J gene: TRBJ2-5
CDR3 protein: CASSLIRETQYF

V gene: TRBV25-1
J gene: TRBJ1-1
CDR3 protein: CASTDKNTEAFF

V gene: TRBV28
J gene: TRBJ2-7
CDR3 protein: CASSTWHEQYF

V gene: TRBV7-9
J gene: TRBJ1-2
CDR3 protein: CASSRRDSYGYTF

V gene: TRBV18
J gene: TRBJ2-7
CDR3 protein: CASSDDLPGGGEQYF

V gene: TRBV5-4
J gene: TRBJ2-7
CDR3 protein: CASSAGQNEYF

V gene: TRBV6-5
J gene: TRBJ1-2
CDR3 protein: CASSEDPNYGYTF

V gene: TRBV29-1
J gene: TRBJ2-7
CDR3 protein: CSARYAPTHEQYF

V gene: TRBV6-4
J gene: TRBJ1-2
CDR3 protein: CASSLDTGGHGYTF

V gene: TRBV11-2
J gene: TRBJ1-1
CDR3 protein: CASSFSGVSEAFF